Sequencing of this T cell receptor beta chain was carried out in a study of T-cell memory formation after mild COVID-19. Study in general: The two donors had largely donor-specific TCR clusters. Study-wide results and caveats: Contracting clones, day 15 to 85, had balanced CD4/CD8, and later expanders favored CD4+. Some clones that responded were present in memory (sampled pre-infection), which suggests cross-reactive memory joined. The authors did not confirm SARS-CoV-2 specificity of second-wave clones peaking day 37.

This clonotype was detected ten times or more. Its antigen is unidentified. TCRdb recomputed calls from the 5' RACE reads with MiXCR, one row per CDR3 protein. The sample shows about 130,000 distinct CDR3 sequences, 5% to 6.5% of them seen only once. The source material was PBMCs or a T cell subset sorted from them (not recorded which). The sequence was collected from an adult woman who had mild COVID-19 (a few samples of this study predate the infection). Cell type and time point are not known.

The CDR3 coding sequence is TGTGCCAGCAGTTTAGGACTACACACCGGGGAGCTGTTTTTT. Amino acids: CASSLGLHTGELFF. The V and J genes are TRBV12-3 or TRBV12-4 and TRBJ2-2, with D tentatively TRBD2 (5 bases). The CDR3 runs to 14 residues. Trimming shortened V by 1 base and J by 3 bases, and 6 bases separated the two germline ends.